Each of the 32 T cell receptor beta chains below was sequenced from the same sample in a study of T cell responses to AZD1222 COVID-19 vaccine. Libraries were prepared by immunoSEQ multiplex PCR; TCRdb keeps only in-frame clonotypes and omits some of them. The top ten hold approximately 1.3% of the sample, which has tens of thousands of clones, about 85% seen once. The material sequenced was peripheral blood, taken 28 days after the second AZD1222 dose. The receptors originated from an adult who received the AZD1222 COVID-19 vaccine.

The chain couples TRBV12-3 or TRBV12-4 to TRBJ2-7; 8 nucleotides line up with TRBD1. Trimming at V came to 6 bases and at J to 7 bases, leaving 8 bases not matched to a gene. The CDR3 sequence is 13 residues long. CDR3 nucleotides: TGTGCCAGCAGAGTCCAGGGGGCTGGGGAGCAGTACTTC. It translates to CASRVQGAGEQYF.

This clone was seen a few times. The CDR3 spells CASAPGLRNYGYTF. CDR3 bases: TGTGCCAGTGCCCCGGGACTTAGAAACTATGGCTACACCTTC. The chain links TRBV19 to TRBJ1-2, with D maybe TRBD1 (5 bases). This CDR3 spans 14 amino acids. V was shortened by 8 bases and J by 2 bases, with 15 bases between the two germline ends. In germline, CDR1 is LNHDA, CDR2 SQIVND (reference sequence).

This clone showed up just once. The rearrangement joins TRBV18 to TRBJ2-1, with D possibly being TRBD2 (6 bases). CDR1 and CDR2 from the germline V gene are KGHSH and LQKENI. The CDR3 extends over 18 amino acids. The germline V and J ends were trimmed by 1 base and 2 bases, with 18 bases remaining between them. The CDR3 region is CASSPRAGSVGTYNEQFF. For the CDR3, the DNA is TGTGCCAGCTCACCACGGGCGGGATCCGTGGGGACCTACAATGAGCAGTTCTTC.

This sequence joins TRBV18 and TRBJ2-7, with D maybe TRBD1 (5 bases). Between the trimmed V and J ends, which lost 0 bases and 6 bases, there was a span of 12 bases. This CDR3 comprises 14 residues. Per germline, CDR1 KGHSH and CDR2 LQKENI. The CDR3 sequence is CASSPPTVLSEQYF. CDR3 DNA sequence: TGTGCCAGCTCACCACCGACAGTCTTGAGCGAGCAGTACTTC. Complete variable domain (other parts from reference TRBV18 and TRBJ2-7): NAGVMQNPRHLVRRRGQEARLRCSPMKGHSHVYWYRQLPEEGLKFMVYLQKENIIDESGMPKERFSAEFPKEGPSILRIQQVVRGDSAAYFCASSPPTVLSEQYFGPGTRLTVT.

This clone was observed a handful of times. The chain is built from TRBV12-3 or TRBV12-4 and TRBJ2-5, with TRBD1 as a possible D gene (5 bases). Trimming took 5 bases from V and 2 from J, leaving 6 bases between them. The CDR3 is 12 amino acids. CDR3 nucleotides: TGTGCCAGCAGTCGACAGCAAGAGACCCAGTACTTC. Its translation is CASSRQQETQYF.

V and J are TRBV7-3 and TRBJ2-3, with TRBD1 matching 8 bases. The CDR3 is 15 residues long. V was pared by 0 bases and J by 1 base, with 0 bases of the junction left unmatched. CDR1 and CDR2 from the germline V gene are SGHTA and FQGTGA. CDR3 sequence: CASSLTGQGTDTQYF. Here the CDR3 DNA reads TGTGCCAGCAGCTTAACGGGACAGGGCACAGATACGCAGTATTTT.

V and J are TRBV5-5 and TRBJ2-5; possibly TRBD1 for D (5 bases). V dropped 2 bases and J dropped 5 bases, with 10 bases sitting between them. Germline CDR1 and CDR2: SGHKS and YYEKEE (reference sequence). This CDR3 region has 13 residues. CDR3 loop: CASSLGVTETQYF. The CDR3 bases are TGTGCCAGCAGCTTAGGGGTAACGGAGACCCAGTACTTC.

The chain employs TRBV29-1 and TRBJ2-2, with D perhaps given as TRBD1 or TRBD2 (5 bases each). V lost 6 bases and J 4 bases, leaving 15 bases between the germline ends. Germline assignment: CDR1 SQVTM and CDR2 ANQGSEA. This CDR3 has 14 amino acids. The CDR3 sequence: CSVPGAAGTGELFF. For the CDR3, the DNA is TGCAGCGTACCCGGGGCAGCAGGCACCGGGGAGCTGTTTTTT.

The chain uses TRBV5-1 and TRBJ2-5; D unresolved. CDR3 length equals 12 residues. The germline V gene encodes CDR1 SGHRS and CDR2 YFSETQ. Trimming shortened V by 4 bases and J by 5 bases, and 9 bases separated the two germline ends. CDR3 DNA: TGCGCCAGCAGCCCCACTGGGGAGACCCAGTACTTC. It specifies CASSPTGETQYF. Variable domain in full (rest from reference TRBV5-1 and TRBJ2-5): KAGVTQTPRYLIKTRGQQVTLSCSPISGHRSVSWYQQTPGQGLQFLFEYFSETQRNKGNFPGRFSGRQFSNSRSEMNVSTLELGDSALYLCASSPTGETQYFGPGTRLLVL.

The V call is TRBV6-6, the J call TRBJ1-2; a possible D gene is TRBD1 (6 bases). The V end lost 10 bases, the J end lost 0 bases, and 18 bases lay between the germline ends. The CDR3 contains 15 residues. Germline values: CDR1 MNHNY, CDR2 SVGAGI (reference sequence). For the CDR3, the DNA is TGTGCCACCCGTGGTCAGGGGTATGCTAACTATGGCTACACCTTC. Translation gives CATRGQGYANYGYTF.

The J gene is TRBJ1-2, the V gene TRBV7-3, with 7 bases matching TRBD1. The CDR3 is 16 amino acids. The V gene's germline CDR1 is SGHTA and CDR2 FQGTGA. The J segment lost 7 bases and the V segment lost 4 bases, leaving 15 bases of the junction unmatched. DNA of the CDR3: TGTGCCAGCAGCTCCAGACCCGGGACAGACCTCTCTGGCTACACCTTC. Translated, it gives CASSSRPGTDLSGYTF.

This chain uses TRBV20-1 with TRBJ2-5, with D unclear. CDR3 length: 11 residues. V dropped 1 base and J dropped 7 bases, with 7 bases sitting between them. Germline CDR1 reads DFQATT; CDR2 reads SNEGSKA (reference sequence). DNA of the CDR3: TGCAGTGCTAGAGGCCCGGGGACCCAGTACTTC. Its protein product is CSARGPGTQYF.

The rearrangement links TRBV10-3 to TRBJ2-3; no clear D gene. Germline CDR1 reads ENHRY; CDR2 reads SYGVKD. The V gene lost 0 bases and the J gene lost 5 bases, with 3 bases spanning the gap. The CDR3 contains 12 residues. DNA for the CDR3: TGTGCCATCAGTGAGTCTGAAGATACGCAGTATTTT. Its translation: CAISESEDTQYF.

This clone appeared a few times. This chain uses TRBV5-1 with TRBJ2-1, with D possibly TRBD2 on 6 matching bases. Trimming shortened V by 2 bases and J by 3 bases, and 12 bases separated the two germline ends. This CDR3 contains 15 residues. The germline V gene encodes CDR1 SGHRS and CDR2 YFSETQ. CDR3 sequence (DNA): TGCGCCAGCAGCTTTGGGTACGGGAGCTACAATGAGCAGTTCTTC. Protein product: CASSFGYGSYNEQFF. The variable domain in full, completed from reference TRBV5-1 and TRBJ2-1, reads KAGVTQTPRYLIKTRGQQVTLSCSPISGHRSVSWYQQTPGQGLQFLFEYFSETQRNKGNFPGRFSGRQFSNSRSEMNVSTLELGDSALYLCASSFGYGSYNEQFFGPGTRLTVL.

The V and J genes are TRBV7-2 and TRBJ1-6, with 10 bases aligning to TRBD1. J was trimmed by 7 bases and V by 6 bases; bases with no gene match: 9. Germline V gene data show CDR1 as SGHTA and CDR2 as FQGNSA. This CDR3 region has 16 residues. CDR3 nucleotides: TGTGCCAGCAGTCACCGGGACAGGGGCTTCAATTCACCCCTCCACTTT. Translation: CASSHRDRGFNSPLHF.

To note about this clone: One end of the junction does not line up with germline, which may come from a read error. The CDR3 bases are TGTGCCAGCAAGGGACCTAACAATGAAGCTTTCTTT. Translating gives CASKGPNNEAFF. This chain joins TRBV6-4 and TRBJ1-1, with a weak D call TRBD1 (5 bases). Per the germline V gene, CDR1 is MRHNA and CDR2 is SNTAGT. The CDR3 is 12 amino acids.

This chain links TRBV29-1 with TRBJ1-2; no clear D. CDR3 length: 15 amino acids. V lost 1 base and J 0 bases, leaving 12 bases between the germline ends. CDR1 is SQVTM, CDR2 ANQGSEA, per germline. The chain's CDR3 is CSVEAGSLANYGYTF. The CDR3 region has the DNA TGCAGCGTTGAAGCAGGATCCTTAGCTAACTATGGCTACACCTTC.

Written as DNA, the CDR3 is TGTGCCAGCTCAGGGGGACAGAACACTGAAGCTTTCTTT. Amino acids: CASSGGQNTEAFF. The chain links TRBV18 to TRBJ1-1; D possibly corresponds to TRBD1 (6 bases). Germline V CDR1 and CDR2: KGHSH, LQKENI. Trimming stripped 5 bases from V and 1 base from J, with 8 bases between. The CDR3 covers 13 residues.

This clone was recorded once. V usage is TRBV7-2 and J usage is TRBJ2-1; the match to TRBD2 covers 13 bases. V trimming: 4 bases; J trimming: 4 bases; junction bases outside the gene matches: 4. The CDR3 length is 16 residues. Germline CDR1 SGHTA, CDR2 FQGNSA. CDR3 nucleotide sequence: TGTGCCAGCAGCTGGGGACTAGCGGGGTCTTACAATGAGCAGTTCTTC. Translated: CASSWGLAGSYNEQFF.

The J gene is TRBJ2-1, the V gene TRBV10-1; D is ambiguous. Germline V CDR1 and CDR2: WNHNN, SYGVQD (reference sequence). This CDR3 is 15 amino acids long. Trimming took off 3 bases at V and 0 bases at J, with 9 bases between the two ends. CDR3: CASSDTYSSYNEQFF. For the CDR3, the DNA is TGCGCCAGCAGTGATACCTACAGCTCCTACAATGAGCAGTTCTTC.

The rearrangement uses TRBV4-1 and TRBJ1-4, with a possible D match to TRBD1 (5 bases). This CDR3 is built from 18 residues. With 1 base removed from V and 0 bases from J, the gap between germline ends came to 15 bases. Germline loops: CDR1 MGHRA, CDR2 YSYEKL. The CDR3 loop reads CASSQGRGLTSTNEKLFF. The CDR3 DNA reads as TGCGCCAGCAGCCAAGGGAGGGGACTCACGTCAACTAATGAAAAACTGTTTTTT.

The chain carries TRBV11-2 and TRBJ2-6; D unclear. V was pared by 11 bases and J by 4 bases, with 9 bases between. CDR1 SGHAT and CDR2 FQNNGV come from the germline V gene. The CDR3 runs 12 residues. The CDR3 bases are TGTGCCGGGTCCCGGGGGGCCAACGTCCTGACTTTC. As protein: CAGSRGANVLTF.

This chain joins TRBV5-8 and TRBJ1-4, with D tentatively TRBD1 (5 bases). The CDR3 spans 15 residues. The V gene's germline CDR1 is SGHTS and CDR2 YDEGEE. V dropped 0 bases and J dropped 7 bases, with 13 bases sitting between them. The chain's CDR3 is CASSLDRGWGEKLFF. CDR3 nucleotide sequence: TGTGCCAGCAGCTTGGATAGGGGATGGGGTGAAAAACTGTTTTTT.

The chain has TRBV12-3 or TRBV12-4 and TRBJ1-2; unclear D gene. CDR3 length: 12 amino acids. The V end was cut by 3 bases, the J end by 3 bases, with 5 bases between. The CDR3 sequence is CASSLSDYGYTF. The CDR3 nucleotides are TGTGCCAGCAGTTTGAGCGACTATGGCTACACCTTC.

J is TRBJ1-2 and V is TRBV7-2; D gene ambiguous. The V gene's germline CDR1 is SGHTA and CDR2 FQGNSA. The CDR3 consists of 14 residues. V gave up 5 bases and J gave up 11 bases, with 21 bases separating them. The chain's CDR3 is CASSQGRDSGSYTF. CDR3 coding DNA: TGTGCCAGCAGCCAAGGGCGTGATTCGGGCTCTTACACCTTC.

In DNA form, the CDR3 reads TGTGCCAGCAGCTCGACGGGAGTGGGCGAGCAGTACTTC. It encodes CASSSTGVGEQYF. V is TRBV7-3 and J is TRBJ2-7, with D maybe TRBD2 (6 bases). The CDR3 runs to 13 residues. Germline V gene sequence: CDR1 SGHTA, CDR2 FQGTGA. The germline V and J ends were trimmed by 4 bases and 6 bases, with 13 bases remaining between them.

The chain combines TRBV15 with TRBJ1-3; D gene unclear. Trimming removed 0 bases from V and 1 base from J, with 10 bases in between. The germline CDR1 and CDR2 sequences are LNHNV and YYDKDF (reference sequence). This CDR3 has 16 amino acids. The CDR3 is CATSRDGVSSGNTIYF. Written as DNA, the CDR3 is TGTGCCACCAGCAGAGACGGCGTTAGTTCTGGAAACACCATATATTTT. Full variable domain (rest looked up from reference TRBV15 and TRBJ1-3): DAMVIQNPRYQVTQFGKPVTLSCSQTLNHNVMYWYQQKSSQAPKLLFHYYDKDFNNEADTPDNFQSRRPNTSFCFLDIRSPGLGDTAMYLCATSRDGVSSGNTIYFGEGSWLTVV.

The rearrangement links TRBV6-2 or TRBV6-3 to TRBJ1-5; 7 bases are a match to TRBD1. Germline V gives CDR1 MNHEY, CDR2 SVGEGT. V gave up 4 bases and J gave up 14 bases; unmatched junction bases: 8. The CDR3 totals 12 residues. CDR3 sequence (DNA): TGTGCCAGCAGTTTATCGGGACAGATCAAGCATTTT. Its protein is CASSLSGQIKHF.

The J gene is TRBJ1-4, the V gene TRBV19; D uncertain. V lost 6 bases, J lost 10 bases, and 18 bases lay in between. The CDR3 consists of 14 residues. Germline V gives CDR1 LNHDA, CDR2 SQIVND (reference sequence). The CDR3 bases are TGTGCCAGTAGCCCCGGGCGGGGTGCATCAAAACTGTTTTTT. Its translation is CASSPGRGASKLFF.

This sequence joins TRBV19 and TRBJ1-1; D is unresolved. CDR1 and CDR2 from the germline V gene are LNHDA and SQIVND (reference sequence). Trimming took 5 bases from V and 5 from J, leaving 9 bases between them. CDR3 size: 12 residues. Written as DNA, the CDR3 is TGTGCCAGTAGTCCAAGCGGGACTGAAGCTTTCTTT. Protein sequence: CASSPSGTEAFF. Using reference TRBV19 and TRBJ1-1 for the parts outside the CDR3, the full variable domain is DGGITQSPKYLFRKEGQNVTLSCEQNLNHDAMYWYRQDPGQGLRLIYYSQIVNDFQKGDIAEGYSVSREKKESFPLTVTSAQKNPTAFYLCASSPSGTEAFFGQGTRLTVV.

V gene TRBV4-3 combines with J gene TRBJ1-2; 7 positions agree with TRBD1. Trimming removed 0 bases from V and 6 bases from J; junction bases left unmatched: 7. This CDR3 region has 15 residues. The germline V gene has CDR1 LGHNA and CDR2 YSLEER. The CDR3 spells CASSQESVQGDGYTF. The CDR3 nucleotides are TGCGCCAGCAGCCAAGAGTCAGTCCAGGGGGATGGCTACACCTTC.

The chain couples TRBV27 to TRBJ1-1; D gene unclear. The CDR3 has 14 residues. The germline CDR1 and CDR2 sequences are MNHEY and SMNVEV (reference sequence). V was pared by 8 bases and J by 5 bases, with 18 bases between. DNA for the CDR3: TGTGCCAGCGCCCTTACGCCGGGTGATACTGAAGCTTTCTTT. Its translation is CASALTPGDTEAFF.